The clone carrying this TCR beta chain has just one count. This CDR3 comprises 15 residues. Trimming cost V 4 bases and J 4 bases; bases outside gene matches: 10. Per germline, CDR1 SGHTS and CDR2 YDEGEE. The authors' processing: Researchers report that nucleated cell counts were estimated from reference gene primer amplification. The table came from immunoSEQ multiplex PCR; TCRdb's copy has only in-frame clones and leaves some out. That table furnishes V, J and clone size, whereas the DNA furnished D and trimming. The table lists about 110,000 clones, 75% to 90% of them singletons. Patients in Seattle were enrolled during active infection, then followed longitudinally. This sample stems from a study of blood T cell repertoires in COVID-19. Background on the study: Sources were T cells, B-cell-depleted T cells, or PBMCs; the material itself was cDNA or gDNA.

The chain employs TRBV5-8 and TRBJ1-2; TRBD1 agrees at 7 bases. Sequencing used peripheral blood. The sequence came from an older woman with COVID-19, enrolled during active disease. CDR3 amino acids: CASSRDSLMTYGYTF. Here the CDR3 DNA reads TGTGCCAGCAGCAGGGACAGCTTAATGACCTATGGCTACACCTTC.